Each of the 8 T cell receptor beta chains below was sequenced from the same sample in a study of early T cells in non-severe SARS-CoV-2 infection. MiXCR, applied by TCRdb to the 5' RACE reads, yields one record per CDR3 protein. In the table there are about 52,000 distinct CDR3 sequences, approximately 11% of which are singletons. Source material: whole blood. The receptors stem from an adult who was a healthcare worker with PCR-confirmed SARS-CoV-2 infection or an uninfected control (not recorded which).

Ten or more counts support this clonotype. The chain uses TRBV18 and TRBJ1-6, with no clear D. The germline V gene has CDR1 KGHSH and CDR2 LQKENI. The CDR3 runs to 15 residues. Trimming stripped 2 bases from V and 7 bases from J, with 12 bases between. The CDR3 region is CASSPTRPGNSPLHF. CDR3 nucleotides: TGTGCCAGCTCACCAACACGCCCCGGGAATTCACCCCTCCACTTT.

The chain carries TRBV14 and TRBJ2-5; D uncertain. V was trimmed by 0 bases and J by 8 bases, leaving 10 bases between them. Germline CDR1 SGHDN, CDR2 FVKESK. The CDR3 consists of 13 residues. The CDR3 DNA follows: TGTGCCAGCAGCCAAGACGTCGTGAAAACCCAGTACTTC. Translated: CASSQDVVKTQYF.

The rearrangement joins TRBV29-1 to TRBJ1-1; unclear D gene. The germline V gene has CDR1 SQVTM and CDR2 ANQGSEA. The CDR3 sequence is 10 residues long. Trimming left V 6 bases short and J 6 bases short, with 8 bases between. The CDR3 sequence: CSVDGPEAFF. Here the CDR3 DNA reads TGCAGCGTGGACGGCCCTGAAGCTTTCTTT.

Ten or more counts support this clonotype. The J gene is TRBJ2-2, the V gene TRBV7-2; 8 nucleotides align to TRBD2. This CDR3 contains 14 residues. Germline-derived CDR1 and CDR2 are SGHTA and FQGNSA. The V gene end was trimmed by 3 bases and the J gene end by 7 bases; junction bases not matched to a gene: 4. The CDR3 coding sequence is TGTGCCAGCAGCTTGGGACTAGAGGTCGGGGAGCTGTTTTTT. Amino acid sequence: CASSLGLEVGELFF.

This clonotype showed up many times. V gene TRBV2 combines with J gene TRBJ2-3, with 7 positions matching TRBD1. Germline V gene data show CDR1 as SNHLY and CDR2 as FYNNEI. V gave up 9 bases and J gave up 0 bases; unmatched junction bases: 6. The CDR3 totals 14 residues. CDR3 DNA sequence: TGTGCCAGTAGGGACAGCCTTAGCACAGATACGCAGTATTTT. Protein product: CASRDSLSTDTQYF.

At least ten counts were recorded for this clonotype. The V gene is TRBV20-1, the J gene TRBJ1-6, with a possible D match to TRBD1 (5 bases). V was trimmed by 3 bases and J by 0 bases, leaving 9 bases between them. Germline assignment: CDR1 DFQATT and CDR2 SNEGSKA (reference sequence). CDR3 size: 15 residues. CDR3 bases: TGCAGTGCTAGCCGAACAGGCTCCTATAATTCACCCCTCCACTTT. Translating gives CSASRTGSYNSPLHF.

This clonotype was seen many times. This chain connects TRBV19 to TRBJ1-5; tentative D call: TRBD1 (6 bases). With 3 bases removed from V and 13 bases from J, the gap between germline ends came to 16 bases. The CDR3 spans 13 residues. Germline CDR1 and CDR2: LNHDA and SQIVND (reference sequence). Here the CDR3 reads CASSMVGARSQHF. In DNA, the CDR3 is TGTGCCAGTAGTATGGTGGGGGCCCGATCTCAGCATTTT.

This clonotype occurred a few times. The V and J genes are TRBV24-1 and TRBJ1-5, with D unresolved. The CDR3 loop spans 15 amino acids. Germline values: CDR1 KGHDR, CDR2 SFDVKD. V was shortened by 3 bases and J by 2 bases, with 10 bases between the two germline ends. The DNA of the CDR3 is TGTGCCACCAGTGATGCGAGGGCTGGCAATCAGCCCCAGCATTTT. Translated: CATSDARAGNQPQHF.